The rows below give T cell receptor beta chains drawn from one sample of a study of blood T cell repertoires in COVID-19. Assay: immunoSEQ multiplex PCR; the TCRdb copy retains only in-frame clones and omits some. The sample contains 150,000 or so clones, roughly 90% of which appear only once. Sequencing used peripheral blood. These receptors were taken from a woman in her sixties or seventies with acute or convalescent COVID-19. The CDR3 runs from the conserved cysteine through the conserved F or W. A D gene is named only where the DNA matches it firmly. Some rows mark clone size as missing; the rest say once, few, many or name a class of expanded clone.

CDR3aa: CASSFGDRGAQPQHF
CDR3nt: TGTGCCAGCAGTTTCGGGGACAGGGGGGCTCAGCCCCAGCATTTT
j_gene: TRBJ1-5
abundance: .
d_gene: TRBD1
v_gene: TRBV28

CDR3aa: CASSGGTGNSPLHF
CDR3nt: TGTGCCAGCAGTGGAGGGACAGGGAATTCACCCCTCCACTTT
j_gene: TRBJ1-6
abundance: few
d_gene: TRBD1
v_gene: TRBV2

CDR3aa: CASSLGDRGAEGYTF
CDR3nt: TGTGCCAGCAGCTTGGGCGACAGGGGGGCAGAAGGCTACACCTTC
j_gene: TRBJ1-2
abundance: .
d_gene: TRBD1
v_gene: TRBV5-5

CDR3aa: CAIRTGTLNTEAFF
CDR3nt: TGTGCCATCAGGACCGGGACTCTGAACACTGAAGCTTTCTTT
j_gene: TRBJ1-1
abundance: few
d_gene: .
v_gene: TRBV10-3

CDR3aa: CASSPGQGDSPLHF
CDR3nt: TGTGCCAGCAGCCCGGGACAGGGGGATTCACCCCTCCACTTT
j_gene: TRBJ1-6
abundance: once
d_gene: TRBD1
v_gene: TRBV28

CDR3aa: CASSSIGGWNTEAFF
CDR3nt: TGTGCCAGCAGCAGTATTGGAGGGTGGAACACTGAAGCTTTCTTT
j_gene: TRBJ1-1
abundance: .
d_gene: .
v_gene: TRBV5-6

CDR3aa: CASSPTGAANEKLFF
CDR3nt: TGTGCCAGCAGTCCGACAGGGGCGGCTAATGAAAAACTGTTTTTT
j_gene: TRBJ1-4
abundance: .
d_gene: TRBD1
v_gene: TRBV6-2/TRBV6-3

CDR3aa: CASSLGQLRNTIYF
CDR3nt: TGTGCCAGCAGCTTGGGACAGTTGAGAAACACCATATATTTT
j_gene: TRBJ1-3
abundance: .
d_gene: .
v_gene: TRBV5-8

CDR3aa: CASSLKHRGNQPQHF
CDR3nt: TGTGCCAGCAGCTTAAAACACAGGGGTAATCAGCCCCAGCATTTT
j_gene: TRBJ1-5
abundance: .
d_gene: TRBD1
v_gene: TRBV7-3

CDR3aa: CASSEARGPVTYEQYF
CDR3nt: TGTGCCAGCAGTGAAGCGCGGGGCCCCGTAACCTACGAGCAGTACTTC
j_gene: TRBJ2-7
abundance: .
d_gene: .
v_gene: TRBV6-1

CDR3aa: CASSDRDRGRSAKNIQYF
CDR3nt: TGTGCCAGCAGTGACCGGGACAGGGGCCGTTCCGCCAAAAACATTCAGTACTTC
j_gene: TRBJ2-4
abundance: .
d_gene: TRBD1
v_gene: TRBV6-1

CDR3aa: CASSEQSNQPQHF
CDR3nt: TGTGCCAGCAGTGAACAAAGCAATCAGCCCCAGCATTTT
j_gene: TRBJ1-5
abundance: .
d_gene: .
v_gene: TRBV6-1

CDR3aa: CASSEGDRGTDTQYF
CDR3nt: TGTGCCAGCAGTGAGGGGGACAGGGGCACAGATACGCAGTATTTT
j_gene: TRBJ2-3
abundance: few
d_gene: TRBD1
v_gene: TRBV2

CDR3aa: CASSQDMSHTGELFF
CDR3nt: TGTGCCAGCAGCCAAGATATGAGTCACACCGGGGAGCTGTTTTTT
j_gene: TRBJ2-2
abundance: .
d_gene: .
v_gene: TRBV3-1/TRBV3-2

CDR3aa: CASSFLLAGRGELFF
CDR3nt: TGTGCCAGCAGTTTCTTACTAGCGGGACGCGGGGAGCTGTTTTTT
j_gene: TRBJ2-2
abundance: .
d_gene: TRBD2
v_gene: TRBV27

CDR3aa: CASSLDSGLDTDTQYF
CDR3nt: TGTGCCAGCAGCTTAGATAGCGGGCTTGATACAGATACGCAGTATTTT
j_gene: TRBJ2-3
abundance: .
d_gene: TRBD2
v_gene: TRBV7-2

CDR3aa: CASSTRTGGAIDTQYF
CDR3nt: TGTGCCAGCAGCACCCGGACAGGGGGAGCAATAGATACGCAGTATTTT
j_gene: TRBJ2-3
abundance: .
d_gene: TRBD1
v_gene: TRBV4-2

CDR3aa: CATSDAGTSSGELFF
CDR3nt: TGTGCCACCAGTGATGCCGGGACTAGCTCCGGGGAGCTGTTTTTT
j_gene: TRBJ2-2
abundance: few
d_gene: TRBD2
v_gene: TRBV24-1

CDR3aa: CSASTGVPEAFF
CDR3nt: TGCAGTGCTAGTACAGGGGTTCCTGAAGCTTTCTTT
j_gene: TRBJ1-1
abundance: .
d_gene: TRBD1
v_gene: TRBV20-1

CDR3aa: CASKTGASGTGELFF
CDR3nt: TGTGCCAGCAAGACGGGGGCTAGCGGTACCGGGGAGCTGTTTTTT
j_gene: TRBJ2-2
abundance: .
d_gene: .
v_gene: TRBV6-4

CDR3aa: CASSYYRRESAGSTQYF
CDR3nt: TGTGCCAGCAGTTACTATCGCAGGGAATCAGCGGGGAGTACGCAGTATTTT
j_gene: TRBJ2-3
abundance: .
d_gene: TRBD2
v_gene: TRBV6-2/TRBV6-3

CDR3aa: CASSLTSGTTSYNEQFF
CDR3nt: TGTGCCAGCAGCCTTACTTCGGGGACTACGTCTTACAATGAGCAGTTCTTC
j_gene: TRBJ2-1
abundance: .
d_gene: TRBD2
v_gene: TRBV7-3

CDR3aa: CASSQFVQGWVPQHF
CDR3nt: TGCGCCAGCAGCCAGTTCGTGCAGGGGTGGGTGCCCCAGCATTTT
j_gene: TRBJ1-5
abundance: .
d_gene: .
v_gene: TRBV4-1

CDR3aa: CASSVEGTRQPQHF
CDR3nt: TGTGCCAGCAGTGTTGAGGGAACGAGGCAGCCCCAGCATTTT
j_gene: TRBJ1-5
abundance: .
d_gene: .
v_gene: TRBV2

CDR3aa: CASSSGQISPNEQYF
CDR3nt: TGCGCCAGCAGCTCGGGACAGATCAGTCCAAACGAGCAGTACTTC
j_gene: TRBJ2-7
abundance: .
d_gene: TRBD1
v_gene: TRBV5-1

CDR3aa: CASSGIDRSARAFF
CDR3nt: TGTGCCAGCAGCGGGATCGACAGGAGCGCAAGAGCTTTCTTT
j_gene: TRBJ1-1
abundance: .
d_gene: .
v_gene: TRBV5-5

CDR3aa: CASSLVASGAAYEQYF
CDR3nt: TGTGCCAGCAGCTTAGTTGCGAGCGGGGCAGCCTACGAGCAGTACTTC
j_gene: TRBJ2-7
abundance: .
d_gene: TRBD2
v_gene: TRBV11-2

CDR3aa: CASSPGGGAAGNTIYF
CDR3nt: TGTGCCAGCTCACCGGGTGGCGGGGCCGCTGGAAACACCATATATTTT
j_gene: TRBJ1-3
abundance: .
d_gene: .
v_gene: TRBV18

CDR3aa: CASRFGGAFSGNTIYF
CDR3nt: TGTGCCAGTAGATTCGGGGGAGCCTTCTCTGGAAACACCATATATTTT
j_gene: TRBJ1-3
abundance: .
d_gene: .
v_gene: TRBV19

CDR3aa: CASSVTGMNTEAFF
CDR3nt: TGTGCCAGCAGTGTGACAGGCATGAACACTGAAGCTTTCTTT
j_gene: TRBJ1-1
abundance: once
d_gene: .
v_gene: TRBV7-2

CDR3aa: CAISEGGSYEQYF
CDR3nt: TGTGCCATCAGTGAGGGCGGGAGCTACGAGCAGTACTTC
j_gene: TRBJ2-7
abundance: .
d_gene: TRBD2
v_gene: TRBV10-3

CDR3aa: CASRDRGNQPQHF
CDR3nt: TGTGCCAGTAGGGACAGGGGCAATCAGCCCCAGCATTTT
j_gene: TRBJ1-5
abundance: few
d_gene: TRBD1
v_gene: TRBV19

CDR3aa: CASSPTGTEGETQYF
CDR3nt: TGTGCCAGCTCACCAACCGGGACAGAGGGGGAGACCCAGTACTTC
j_gene: TRBJ2-5
abundance: once
d_gene: TRBD1
v_gene: TRBV18

CDR3aa: CASSIQEQIGTEAFF
CDR3nt: TGTGCCAGTAGTATACAAGAACAGATAGGCACTGAAGCTTTCTTT
j_gene: TRBJ1-1
abundance: .
d_gene: .
v_gene: TRBV19

CDR3aa: CASSSTAMNTEAFF
CDR3nt: TGTGCCAGCTCATCGACAGCCATGAACACTGAAGCTTTCTTT
j_gene: TRBJ1-1
abundance: once
d_gene: .
v_gene: TRBV18

CDR3aa: CASSEGQASNQPQHF
CDR3nt: TGTGCCAGCAGTGAGGGACAGGCGAGCAATCAGCCCCAGCATTTT
j_gene: TRBJ1-5
abundance: .
d_gene: TRBD1
v_gene: TRBV2

CDR3aa: CASSRDFRTEAFF
CDR3nt: TGCGCCAGCAGTAGGGACTTTCGAACTGAAGCTTTCTTT
j_gene: TRBJ1-1
abundance: .
d_gene: .
v_gene: TRBV10-2

CDR3aa: CASSLAGARQETQYF
CDR3nt: TGTGCCAGCAGCTTAGCAGGGGCTCGGCAAGAGACCCAGTACTTC
j_gene: TRBJ2-5
abundance: .
d_gene: .
v_gene: TRBV7-2

CDR3aa: CSAEKGSPTDTQYF
CDR3nt: TGCAGCGCTGAAAAAGGGAGCCCCACAGATACGCAGTATTTT
j_gene: TRBJ2-3
abundance: .
d_gene: .
v_gene: TRBV29-1

CDR3aa: CSVGQGEAYEQYF
CDR3nt: TGCAGCGTTGGACAGGGGGAAGCCTACGAGCAGTACTTC
j_gene: TRBJ2-7
abundance: .
d_gene: TRBD1
v_gene: TRBV29-1

CDR3aa: CAWSGTGGEKLFF
CDR3nt: TGTGCCTGGAGCGGGACGGGAGGTGAAAAACTGTTTTTT
j_gene: TRBJ1-4
abundance: .
d_gene: .
v_gene: TRBV30

CDR3aa: CASSLRGTKTQYF
CDR3nt: TGTGCCAGCAGTTTAAGGGGTACGAAGACCCAGTACTTC
j_gene: TRBJ2-5
abundance: .
d_gene: .
v_gene: TRBV12-3/TRBV12-4

CDR3aa: CASSEVNRMNTEAFF
CDR3nt: TGCGCCAGCAGTGAGGTTAACAGGATGAACACTGAAGCTTTCTTT
j_gene: TRBJ1-1
abundance: once
d_gene: .
v_gene: TRBV10-2

CDR3aa: CASSYGTGGPGNTIYF
CDR3nt: TGTGCCAGCAGTTACGGGACAGGGGGTCCTGGAAACACCATATATTTT
j_gene: TRBJ1-3
abundance: .
d_gene: TRBD1
v_gene: TRBV6-6

CDR3aa: CASRPRGSTEAFF
CDR3nt: TGTGCCAGCAGGCCAAGGGGGAGCACTGAAGCTTTCTTT
j_gene: TRBJ1-1
abundance: .
d_gene: .
v_gene: TRBV6-5

CDR3aa: CAWKRTSGLSTDTQYF
CDR3nt: TGTGCCTGGAAGAGGACTAGCGGACTAAGCACAGATACGCAGTATTTT
j_gene: TRBJ2-3
abundance: .
d_gene: TRBD2
v_gene: TRBV30